The TCR beta chain under discussion was sequenced for a study of T cell repertoires in cytomegalovirus infection. About the study: From public TCR beta signatures came an indication of both CMV infection and matching HLA type. Study findings and constraints: The ex vivo response showed dominance by HLA-C-restricted CMV-specific TCR beta clonotypes. CMV carriers with the relevant HLA were identified by cumulative public TCR beta family frequency.

TCRdb reprocessed the reads via MiXCR and lists one record per CDR3 protein. The sample holds roughly 140,000 distinct CDR3 sequences, roughly a quarter seen once. The CDR3 spans 13 residues. Trimming cost V 8 bases and J 4 bases, with 12 bases left between them. CDR1 and CDR2 from the germline V gene are MNHNS and SASEGT. A note on this clonotype: Antigen specificity is unknown.

This clonotype was obtained from a human donor in good health (CMV status not recorded). Some clones in this sample may be carry-over from other donors' samples. The sequenced sample was PBMCs. The chain links TRBV6-1 to TRBJ1-5; unclear D gene. This chain's CDR3 is CASGPVVNQPQHF. The CDR3 DNA follows: TGTGCCAGCGGCCCCGTCGTGAATCAGCCCCAGCATTTT.